Listed below are T cell receptor beta chains from one sample, sequenced in a study of PD-L1 blockade in urothelial cancer. Sequencing used immunoSEQ multiplex PCR; TCRdb keeps in-frame clones, though not all of them. The table shows some 110,000 clones, with approximately 90% occurring only once. The source material was PBMCs, sampled around atezolizumab (anti-PD-L1) treatment. These receptors all come from a man aged 55-75 years with urothelial cancer. The CDR3 runs from the conserved cysteine through the conserved F or W. The D gene is left open where the match is weak. Clone size, where shown, is once, few, many, or a class for clones that have expanded.

v_call,j_call,clone_size,d_call,cdr3_nt,cdr3_aa
TRBV4-1,TRBJ1-4,.,.,TGCGCCAGCAGCCAATACCCTCCAGGGGACCTTAATGAAAAACTGTTTTTT,CASSQYPPGDLNEKLFF
TRBV30,TRBJ1-2,.,.,TGTGCCTGGAGTGTACCTCTGAGGGTAACACCTCTCTCGGATGGCTACACCTTC,CAWSVPLRVTPLSDGYTF
TRBV11-2,TRBJ2-7,.,TRBD2,TGTGCCAGCAGCTTAGAGTCGGGACTAGCGGGAGGGAGCGAGCAGTACTTC,CASSLESGLAGGSEQYF
TRBV9,TRBJ1-1,.,.,TGTGCCAGCAGCTTCGACCCCAACAGCGAAGCTTTCTTT,CASSFDPNSEAFF
TRBV4-3,TRBJ2-1,.,.,TGCGCCAGCAGCCAAGATCGCTGGGGGGAGAACAATGAGCAGTTCTTC,CASSQDRWGENNEQFF
TRBV2,TRBJ1-2,once,.,TGTGCCAGCAGTGAAGGGGCTGACTATGGCTACACCTTC,CASSEGADYGYTF
TRBV4-1,TRBJ2-3,.,TRBD2,TGCGCCAGCAGCCAAGCCCTCTTAGCGGGGGGATCGGGTGGCACAGATACGCAGTATTTT,CASSQALLAGGSGGTDTQYF
TRBV5-1,TRBJ2-3,once,TRBD2,TGCGCCAGCAGCGCCGAGCGGGGGGGCCCAGATACGCAGTATTTT,CASSAERGGPDTQYF
TRBV6-4,TRBJ2-7,once,TRBD1,TGTGCCAGCAGTGACCCCACAGGGGGCGACGAGCAGTACTTC,CASSDPTGGDEQYF
TRBV10-2,TRBJ1-2,.,TRBD1,TGCGCCAGCAGTGAGACGTTAGGGGGCCTTAATCCAACGGGCTACACCTTC,CASSETLGGLNPTGYTF
TRBV7-9,TRBJ2-7,.,.,TGTGCCAGCAGCTTAGACAGTTTGAGCTACGAGCAGTACTTC,CASSLDSLSYEQYF
TRBV4-3,TRBJ2-1,.,.,TGCGCCAGCAGCCAAGACGTCTACAATGAGCAGTTCTTC,CASSQDVYNEQFF
TRBV7-2,TRBJ2-7,.,TRBD2,TGTGCCAGCACCTTAGCGGGAGGGACCTCCTACGAGCAGTACTTC,CASTLAGGTSYEQYF
TRBV5-4,TRBJ2-7,.,TRBD2,TGTGCCAGCAGCTTGTCTGGGTCGGGCGGGAGGGTCTCCGACGAGCAGTACTTC,CASSLSGSGGRVSDEQYF
TRBV5-6,TRBJ2-5,.,TRBD2,TGTGCCAGCAGCTCACCCACTAGCGTGGAGACCCAGTACTTC,CASSSPTSVETQYF
TRBV2,TRBJ1-4,.,TRBD1,TGTGCCAGCAGTGAACAGGGGACAGGCAATAATGAAAAACTGTTTTTT,CASSEQGTGNNEKLFF
TRBV9,TRBJ2-7,.,TRBD1,TGTGCCAGCAGCGGGACAGGGTCCGGCGAGCAGTACTTC,CASSGTGSGEQYF
TRBV6-6,TRBJ2-4,.,.,TGTGCCAGCAGGCTTGACAGTGAGCAAAACATTCAGTACTTC,CASRLDSEQNIQYF
TRBV30,TRBJ1-1,.,.,TGTGCCTGGAGTAAGGGGGTACACACTGAAGCTTTCTTT,CAWSKGVHTEAFF
TRBV4-3,TRBJ2-1,.,TRBD2,TGCGCCAGCAGCCAAGAACCTAGCGGGAGGTATGAGCAGTTCTTC,CASSQEPSGRYEQFF
TRBV5-1,TRBJ2-7,.,.,TGCGCCAGCAGCTTAGGCGGGAACTACGAGCAGTACTTC,CASSLGGNYEQYF
TRBV5-6,TRBJ1-1,.,TRBD1,TGTGCCAGCAGCTTCGCAGGGGGAGGCACTGAAGCTTTCTTT,CASSFAGGGTEAFF
TRBV5-6,TRBJ2-1,.,TRBD2,TGTGCCAGCAGCTCTGGTGGACTAGCGGGCTATGAGCAGTTCTTC,CASSSGGLAGYEQFF
TRBV29-1,TRBJ1-1,.,.,TGCAGCGTTCCGGGCATGGGGGCCGCTCGGATGAACACTGAAGCTTTCTTT,CSVPGMGAARMNTEAFF
TRBV5-6,TRBJ1-3,.,.,TGTGCCAGCAGCTTGCCCCAGGGTTGGGGAAACACCATATATTTT,CASSLPQGWGNTIYF
TRBV4-2,TRBJ1-1,once,TRBD1,TGTGCCAGCAGCCAATTGGGCAGGGACAGCACTGAAGCTTTCTTT,CASSQLGRDSTEAFF
TRBV28,TRBJ1-1,.,TRBD1,TGTGCCAGCAGTTTAGGACAGGGAGGCGCTTTCTTT,CASSLGQGGAFF
TRBV6-6,TRBJ2-7,.,.,TGTGCCAGCAGCTACTACGAGCAGTACTTC,CASSYYEQYF
TRBV7-2,TRBJ2-5,once,TRBD2,TGTGCCAGCAACGGCGGGGGGGCCCGAGAGACCCAGTACTTC,CASNGGGARETQYF
TRBV7-9,TRBJ2-5,.,.,TGTGCCAGCAGCTCTCTAGCTCAAGAGACCCAGTACTTC,CASSSLAQETQYF
TRBV21-1,TRBJ2-7,.,.,TGTGCCATGGGGGCGTTTACCTACGAGCAGTACTTC,CAMGAFTYEQYF
TRBV5-1,TRBJ1-1,.,TRBD1,TGCGCCACCCGGACAGGGGGCTCGAACACTGAAGCTTTCTTT,CATRTGGSNTEAFF
TRBV27,TRBJ2-7,.,.,TGTGCCAGCAGTTTCGTCCCGAGGGCCGAGCAGTACTTC,CASSFVPRAEQYF
TRBV5-1,TRBJ2-1,.,.,TGCGCCAGCAGCGGACCCACGGGGGTTAATGAGCAGTTCTTC,CASSGPTGVNEQFF
TRBV29-1,TRBJ2-5,.,TRBD1,TGCAGCGCCGGACAGGGGGCCGCCGAAAAGACCCAGTACTTC,CSAGQGAAEKTQYF
TRBV2,TRBJ2-6,.,.,TGTGCCAGCAGTGAATTGCGGGCTGGGGCCAACGTCCTGACTTTC,CASSELRAGANVLTF
TRBV2,TRBJ1-2,.,.,TGTGCCAGCAATGGCAGGGGAGAGGCTAACTATGGCTACACCTTC,CASNGRGEANYGYTF
TRBV7-6,TRBJ2-7,.,.,TGTGCCAGCAGCTTAGGCGGGGCCACCTCCTACGAGCAGTACTTC,CASSLGGATSYEQYF
TRBV12-2,TRBJ2-7,.,.,TGTGCAAGTCGCCTCCTCGGAGGCGGGAGGCTTCTCTACGAGCAGTACTTC,CASRLLGGGRLLYEQYF
TRBV7-3,TRBJ1-1,.,.,TGTGCCAGCAGCCCAAACAGGGAGGGTATTGGCACTGAAGCTTTCTTT,CASSPNREGIGTEAFF
TRBV11-2,TRBJ2-1,.,TRBD2,TGTGCCAGCAGCTTTCCCGTCGGAGCGGGGGGGCCCTTCAATGAGCAGTTCTTC,CASSFPVGAGGPFNEQFF
TRBV2,TRBJ2-5,.,TRBD2,TGTGCCAGCAGTGGGCTAGCGGGAGTCGAGACCCAGTACTTC,CASSGLAGVETQYF
TRBV7-9,TRBJ1-1,.,.,TGTGCCAGCAGCTTAGATTCTAACACTGAAGCTTTCTTT,CASSLDSNTEAFF
TRBV10-3,TRBJ2-1,.,TRBD2,TGTGCCATCAGTGATCAGCTAGCGGGAGGCAATGAGCAGTTCTTC,CAISDQLAGGNEQFF
TRBV5-1,TRBJ2-2,.,.,TGCGCCAGCACCGAAGTATGGGGCCAGAACACCGGGGAGCTGTTTTTT,CASTEVWGQNTGELFF
TRBV21-1,TRBJ1-1,.,.,TGTGCCAGCAGCCCGAATTGGCAGTTGAACACTGAAGCTTTCTTT,CASSPNWQLNTEAFF
TRBV5-4,TRBJ2-2,.,TRBD1,TGTGCCAGCAGCAAAGGACAGGGAAGCGGGGAGCTGTTTTTT,CASSKGQGSGELFF
TRBV2,TRBJ2-1,.,TRBD2,TGTGCCAGCAGGGAGCTAGCGGGGGGCTCCTACAATGAGCAGTTCTTC,CASRELAGGSYNEQFF
TRBV6-5,TRBJ2-2,.,.,TGTGCCAGCAGTTACCCTAACACCGGGGAGCTGTTTTTT,CASSYPNTGELFF